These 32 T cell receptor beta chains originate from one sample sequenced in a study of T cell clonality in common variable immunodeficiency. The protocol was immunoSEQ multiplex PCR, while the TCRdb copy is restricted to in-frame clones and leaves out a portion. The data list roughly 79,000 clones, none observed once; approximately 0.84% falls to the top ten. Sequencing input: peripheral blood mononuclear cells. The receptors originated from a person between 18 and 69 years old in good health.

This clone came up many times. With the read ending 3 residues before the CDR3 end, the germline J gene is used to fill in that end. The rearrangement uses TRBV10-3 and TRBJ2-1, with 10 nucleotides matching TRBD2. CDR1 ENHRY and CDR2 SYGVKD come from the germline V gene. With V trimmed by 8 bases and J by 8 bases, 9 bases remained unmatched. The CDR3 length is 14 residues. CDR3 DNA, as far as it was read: TGTGCCATCGGGGCGAAGCGGGAGGGCTATGAG. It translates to CAIGAKREGYE. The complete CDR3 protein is CAIGAKREGYEQFF.

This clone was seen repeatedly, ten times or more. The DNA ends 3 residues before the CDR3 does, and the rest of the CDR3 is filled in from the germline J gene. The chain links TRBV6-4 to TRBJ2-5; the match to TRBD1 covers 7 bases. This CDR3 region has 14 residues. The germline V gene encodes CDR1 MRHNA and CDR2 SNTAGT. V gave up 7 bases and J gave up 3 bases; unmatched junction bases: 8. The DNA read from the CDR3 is TGTGCCAGCAAATCCGGACAGGAAAAAGAGACC. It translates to CASKSGQEKET. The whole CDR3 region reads CASKSGQEKETQYF.

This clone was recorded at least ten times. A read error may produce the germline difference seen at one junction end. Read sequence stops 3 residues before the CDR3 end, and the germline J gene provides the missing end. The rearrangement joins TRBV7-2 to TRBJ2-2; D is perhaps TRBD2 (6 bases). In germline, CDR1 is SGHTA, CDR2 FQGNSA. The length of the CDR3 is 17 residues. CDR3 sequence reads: CASSLALKGGNAGELFF. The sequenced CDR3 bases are TGTGCCAGCAGCTTAGCGCTAAAGGGCGGGAACGCCGGGGAG. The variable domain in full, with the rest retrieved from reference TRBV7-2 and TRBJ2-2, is GAGVSQSPSNKVTEKGKDVELRCDPISGHTALYWYRQSLGQGLEFLIYFQGNSAPDKSGLPSDRFSAERTGGSVSTLTIQRTQQEDSAVYLCASSLALKGGNAGELFFGEGSRLTVL.

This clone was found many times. The part of the CDR3 DNA that was read is TGCGCCAGCAGCTTGGGAACAGGAGAGAACACTGAA. Translated: CASSLGTGENTE. The complete CDR3 reads CASSLGTGENTEAFF. The V gene is TRBV5-1, the J gene TRBJ1-1; possible D gene TRBD1, 5 bases. Read sequence stops 3 residues before the CDR3 end, and the germline J gene provides the missing end. CDR1 SGHRS and CDR2 YFSETQ come from the germline V gene. V dropped 0 bases and J dropped 1 base, with 10 bases sitting between them. The CDR3 sequence is 15 residues long.

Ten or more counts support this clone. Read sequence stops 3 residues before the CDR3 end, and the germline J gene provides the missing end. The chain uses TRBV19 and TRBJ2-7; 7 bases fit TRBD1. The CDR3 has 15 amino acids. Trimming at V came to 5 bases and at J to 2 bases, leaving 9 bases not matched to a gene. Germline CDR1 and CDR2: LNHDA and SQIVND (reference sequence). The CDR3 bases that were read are TGTGCCAGTAGTGTAACGGGACAGTTAACCTACGAG. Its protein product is CASSVTGQLTYE. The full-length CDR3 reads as CASSVTGQLTYEQYF.

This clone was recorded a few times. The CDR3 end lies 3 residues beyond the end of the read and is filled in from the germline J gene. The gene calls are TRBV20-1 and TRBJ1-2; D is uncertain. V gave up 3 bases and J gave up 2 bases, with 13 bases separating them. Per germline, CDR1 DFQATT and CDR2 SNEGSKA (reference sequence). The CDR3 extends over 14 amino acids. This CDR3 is CSASTQSRNYGYTF. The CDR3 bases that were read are TGCAGTGCTAGTACCCAATCTCGGAACTATGGC.

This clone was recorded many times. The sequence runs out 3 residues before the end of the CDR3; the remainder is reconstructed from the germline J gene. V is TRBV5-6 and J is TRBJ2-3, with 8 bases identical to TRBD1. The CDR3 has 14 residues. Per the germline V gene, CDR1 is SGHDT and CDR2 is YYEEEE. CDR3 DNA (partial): TGTGCCAGCAGACGACAGGGGAGGCCTTCGACG. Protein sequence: CASRRQGRPST. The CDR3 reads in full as CASRRQGRPSTQYF.

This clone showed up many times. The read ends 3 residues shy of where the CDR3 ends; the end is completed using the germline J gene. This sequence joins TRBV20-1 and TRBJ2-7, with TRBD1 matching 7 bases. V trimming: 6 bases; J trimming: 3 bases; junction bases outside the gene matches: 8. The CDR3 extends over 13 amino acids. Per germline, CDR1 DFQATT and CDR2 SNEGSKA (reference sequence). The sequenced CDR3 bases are TGCAGTGCCCCCAGGGGGAACTACTACGAG. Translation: CSAPRGNYYE. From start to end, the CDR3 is CSAPRGNYYEQYF.

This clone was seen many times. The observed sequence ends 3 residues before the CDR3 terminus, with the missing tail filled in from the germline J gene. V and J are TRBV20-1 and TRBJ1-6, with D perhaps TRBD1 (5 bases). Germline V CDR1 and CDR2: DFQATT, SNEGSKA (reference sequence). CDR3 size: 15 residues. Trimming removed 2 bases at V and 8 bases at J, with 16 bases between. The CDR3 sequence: CSARSGFGDDSPLHF. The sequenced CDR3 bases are TGCAGTGCTAGATCAGGGTTTGGGGATGATTCACCC.

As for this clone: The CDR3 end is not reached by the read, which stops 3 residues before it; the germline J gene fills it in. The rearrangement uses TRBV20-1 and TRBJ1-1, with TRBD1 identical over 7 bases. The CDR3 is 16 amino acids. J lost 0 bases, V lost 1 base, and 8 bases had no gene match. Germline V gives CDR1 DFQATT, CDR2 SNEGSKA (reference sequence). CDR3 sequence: CSARAPQGGMNTEAFF. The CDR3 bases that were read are TGCAGTGCTAGAGCCCCTCAGGGGGGAATGAACACTGAA.

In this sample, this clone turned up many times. The CDR3 sequence: CSLTDTQYF. The DNA read from the CDR3 is TGCAGCCTCACAGATACG. This sequence joins TRBV20-1 and TRBJ2-3; D ambiguous. The sequenced fragment ends 3 residues before the CDR3 boundary, so the rest is inferred from the germline J gene. CDR3 length: 9 residues. Germline CDR1 is DFQATT and CDR2 is SNEGSKA (reference sequence).

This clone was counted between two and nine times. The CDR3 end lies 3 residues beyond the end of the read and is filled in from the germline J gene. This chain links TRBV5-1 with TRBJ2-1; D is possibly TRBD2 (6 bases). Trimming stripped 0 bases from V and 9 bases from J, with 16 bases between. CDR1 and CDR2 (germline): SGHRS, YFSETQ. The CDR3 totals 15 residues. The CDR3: CASSLERAQAGEQFF. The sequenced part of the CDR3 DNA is TGCGCCAGCAGCTTGGAGCGGGCCCAAGCAGGTGAG. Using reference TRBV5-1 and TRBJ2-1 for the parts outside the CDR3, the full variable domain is KAGVTQTPRYLIKTRGQQVTLSCSPISGHRSVSWYQQTPGQGLQFLFEYFSETQRNKGNFPGRFSGRQFSNSRSEMNVSTLELGDSALYLCASSLERAQAGEQFFGPGTRLTVL.

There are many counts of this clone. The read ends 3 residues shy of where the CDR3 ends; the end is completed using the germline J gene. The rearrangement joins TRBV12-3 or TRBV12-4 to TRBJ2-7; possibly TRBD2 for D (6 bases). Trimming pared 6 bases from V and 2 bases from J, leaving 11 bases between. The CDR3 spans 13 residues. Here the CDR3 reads CASRLEGTYEQYF. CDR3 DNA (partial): TGTGCCAGCAGGTTGGAGGGGACCTACGAG.

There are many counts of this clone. CDR3 amino acids: CSASGWGGDYTDTQYF. CDR3 DNA (partial): TGCAGTGCTAGCGGATGGGGGGGGGATTACACAGATACG. V is TRBV20-1 and J is TRBJ2-3; 7 positions agree with TRBD2. Coverage ceases 3 residues before the CDR3 finishes, and the germline J gene fills in the end. With 3 bases clipped from V and 2 bases from J, the junction kept 11 bases outside the gene matches. The germline V gene encodes CDR1 DFQATT and CDR2 SNEGSKA (reference sequence). This CDR3 has 16 amino acids.

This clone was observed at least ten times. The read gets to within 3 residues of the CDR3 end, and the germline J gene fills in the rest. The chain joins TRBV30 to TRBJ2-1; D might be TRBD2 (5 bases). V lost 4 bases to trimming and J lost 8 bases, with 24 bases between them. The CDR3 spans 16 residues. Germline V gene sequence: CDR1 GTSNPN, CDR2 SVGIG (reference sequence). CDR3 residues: CAWKSGRTSPLDEQFF. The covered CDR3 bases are TGTGCCTGGAAGTCCGGGCGGACTTCACCCCTCGATGAG.

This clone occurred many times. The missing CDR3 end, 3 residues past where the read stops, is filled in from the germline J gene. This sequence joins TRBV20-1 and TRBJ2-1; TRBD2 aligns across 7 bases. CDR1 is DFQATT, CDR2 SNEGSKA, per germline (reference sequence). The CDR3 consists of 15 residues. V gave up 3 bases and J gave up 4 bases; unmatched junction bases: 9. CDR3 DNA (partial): TGCAGTGCTAGGACCCCCGAGCGGGGATACAATGAG. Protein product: CSARTPERGYNE. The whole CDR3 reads CSARTPERGYNEQFF.

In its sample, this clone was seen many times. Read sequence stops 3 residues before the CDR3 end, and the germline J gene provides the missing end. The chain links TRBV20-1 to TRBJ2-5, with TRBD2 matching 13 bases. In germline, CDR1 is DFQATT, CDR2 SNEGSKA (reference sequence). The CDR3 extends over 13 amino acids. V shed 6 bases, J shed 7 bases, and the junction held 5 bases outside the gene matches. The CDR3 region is CSARTSGSGTQYF. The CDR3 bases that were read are TGCAGTGCCAGGACTAGCGGGAGCGGGACC.

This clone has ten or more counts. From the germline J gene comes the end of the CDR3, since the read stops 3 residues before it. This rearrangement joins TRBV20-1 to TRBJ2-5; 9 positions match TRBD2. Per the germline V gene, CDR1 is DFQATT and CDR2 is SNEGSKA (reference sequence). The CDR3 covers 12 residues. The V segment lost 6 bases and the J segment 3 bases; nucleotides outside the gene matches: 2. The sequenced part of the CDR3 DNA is TGCAGTGCGCCTAGCGGGGAAGAGACC. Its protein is CSAPSGEET. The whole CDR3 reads CSAPSGEETQYF.

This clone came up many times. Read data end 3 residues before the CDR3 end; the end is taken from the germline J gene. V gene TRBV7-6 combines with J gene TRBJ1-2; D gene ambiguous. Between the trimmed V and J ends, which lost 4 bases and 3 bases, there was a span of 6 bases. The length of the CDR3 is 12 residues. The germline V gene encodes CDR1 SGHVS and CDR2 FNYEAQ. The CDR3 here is CASSSPDYGYTF. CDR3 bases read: TGTGCCAGCAGCTCTCCGGACTATGGC.

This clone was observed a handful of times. CDR3 DNA (partial): TGTGCCAGCAGTTCTAGCGGGATGCTTAACGAG. Translating it yields CASSSSGMLNE. The full CDR3 protein is CASSSSGMLNEQYF. The V gene is TRBV11-2, the J gene TRBJ2-7; 9 bases map to TRBD2. The read falls 3 residues short of the CDR3 end, and the missing part is taken from the germline J gene. The CDR3 length is 14 residues. Germline V gene data show CDR1 as SGHAT and CDR2 as FQNNGV. V trimming: 6 bases; J trimming: 5 bases; junction bases outside the gene matches: 8. The full variable domain, in which reference TRBV11-2 and TRBJ2-7 provide the parts outside the CDR3, is EAGVAQSPRYKIIEKRQSVAFWCNPISGHATLYWYQQILGQGPKLLIQFQNNGVVDDSQLPKDRFSAERLKGVDSTLKIQPAKLEDSAVYLCASSSSGMLNEQYFGPGTRLTVT.

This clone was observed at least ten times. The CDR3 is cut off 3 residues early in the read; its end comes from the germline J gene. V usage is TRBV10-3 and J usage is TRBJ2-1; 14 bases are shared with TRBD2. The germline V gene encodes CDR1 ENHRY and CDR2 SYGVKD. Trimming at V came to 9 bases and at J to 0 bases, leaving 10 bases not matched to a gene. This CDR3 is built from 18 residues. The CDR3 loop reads CAITGTSGSRRSYNEQFF. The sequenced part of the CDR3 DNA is TGTGCCATAACGGGGACTAGCGGGAGCCGACGCTCCTACAATGAG.

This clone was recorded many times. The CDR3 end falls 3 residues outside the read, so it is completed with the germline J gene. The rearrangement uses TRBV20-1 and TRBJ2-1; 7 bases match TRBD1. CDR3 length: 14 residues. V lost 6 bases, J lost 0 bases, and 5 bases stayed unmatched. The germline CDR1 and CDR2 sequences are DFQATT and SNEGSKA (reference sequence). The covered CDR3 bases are TGCAGTGCCGAGGGGGCTTCCTCCTACAATGAG. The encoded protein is CSAEGASSYNE. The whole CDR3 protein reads CSAEGASSYNEQFF.

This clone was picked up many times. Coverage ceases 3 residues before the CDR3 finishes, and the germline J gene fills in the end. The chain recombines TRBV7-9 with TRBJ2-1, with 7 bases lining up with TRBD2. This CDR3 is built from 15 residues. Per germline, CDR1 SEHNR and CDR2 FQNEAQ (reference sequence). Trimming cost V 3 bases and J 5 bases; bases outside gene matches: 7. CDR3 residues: CASSFPGSGNNEQFF. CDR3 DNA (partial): TGTGCCAGCAGCTTTCCGGGGAGCGGGAACAATGAG.

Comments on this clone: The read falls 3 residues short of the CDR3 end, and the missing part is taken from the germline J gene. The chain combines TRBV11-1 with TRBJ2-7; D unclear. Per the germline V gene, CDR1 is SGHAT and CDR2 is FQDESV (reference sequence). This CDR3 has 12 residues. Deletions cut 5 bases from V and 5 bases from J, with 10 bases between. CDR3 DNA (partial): TGTGCCAGCAGCCGTAGCCAGAACGAG. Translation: CASSRSQNE. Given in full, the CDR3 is CASSRSQNEQYF.

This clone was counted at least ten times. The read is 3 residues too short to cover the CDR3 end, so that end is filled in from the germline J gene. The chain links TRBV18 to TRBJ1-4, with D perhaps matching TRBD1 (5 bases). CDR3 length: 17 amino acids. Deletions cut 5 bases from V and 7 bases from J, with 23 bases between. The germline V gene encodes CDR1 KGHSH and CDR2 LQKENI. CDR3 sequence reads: CASSSPDGGSVVEKLFF. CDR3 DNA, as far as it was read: TGTGCCAGCTCATCCCCTGATGGGGGGAGTGTTGTTGAAAAA.

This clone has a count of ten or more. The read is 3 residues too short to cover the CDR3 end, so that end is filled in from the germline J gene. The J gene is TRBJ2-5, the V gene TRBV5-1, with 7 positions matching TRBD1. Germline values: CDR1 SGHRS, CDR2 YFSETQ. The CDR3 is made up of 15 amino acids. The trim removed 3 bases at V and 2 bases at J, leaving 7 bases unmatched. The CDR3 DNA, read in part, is TGCGCCAGCAGCTCCGGGACAGCGCAGCAAGAGACC. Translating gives CASSSGTAQQET. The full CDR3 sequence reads CASSSGTAQQETQYF.

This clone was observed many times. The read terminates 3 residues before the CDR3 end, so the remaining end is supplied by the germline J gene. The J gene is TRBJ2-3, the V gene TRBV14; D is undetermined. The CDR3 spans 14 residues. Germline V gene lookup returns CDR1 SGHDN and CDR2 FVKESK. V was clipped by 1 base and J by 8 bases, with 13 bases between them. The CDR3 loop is CASSQGVKTGTQYF. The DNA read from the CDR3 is TGTGCCAGCAGCCAAGGGGTAAAAACGGGTACG.

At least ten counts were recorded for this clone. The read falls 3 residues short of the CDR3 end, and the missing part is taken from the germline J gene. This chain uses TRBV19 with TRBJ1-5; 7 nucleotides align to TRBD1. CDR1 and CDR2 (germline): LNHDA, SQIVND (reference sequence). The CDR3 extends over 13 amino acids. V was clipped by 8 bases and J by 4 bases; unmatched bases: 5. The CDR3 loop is CASSTGINQPQHF. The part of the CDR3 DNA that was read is TGTGCCAGTTCGACAGGGATAAATCAGCCC.

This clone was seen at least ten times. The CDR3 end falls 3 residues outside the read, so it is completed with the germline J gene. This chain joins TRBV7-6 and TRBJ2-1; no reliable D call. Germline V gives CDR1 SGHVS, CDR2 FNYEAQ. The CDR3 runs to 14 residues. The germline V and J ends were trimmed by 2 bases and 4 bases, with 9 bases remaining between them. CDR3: CASSLLEAYNEQFF. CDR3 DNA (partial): TGTGCCAGCAGCTTATTAGAAGCGTACAATGAG.

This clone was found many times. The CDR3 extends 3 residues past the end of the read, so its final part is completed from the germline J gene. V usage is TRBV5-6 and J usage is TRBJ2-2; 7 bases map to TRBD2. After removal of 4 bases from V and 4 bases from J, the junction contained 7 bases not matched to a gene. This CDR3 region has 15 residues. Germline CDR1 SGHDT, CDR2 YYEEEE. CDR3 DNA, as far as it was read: TGTGCCAGCAGCCTACTGACTAGCTCCACCGGGGAG. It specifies CASSLLTSSTGE. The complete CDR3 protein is CASSLLTSSTGELFF.

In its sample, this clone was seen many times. The CDR3 is CSARLYLRVPGNEKLFF. The sequenced CDR3 bases are TGCAGTGCTAGGCTTTATTTACGTGTCCCGGGTAATGAAAAA. The chain employs TRBV20-1 and TRBJ1-4; D is ambiguous. The read ends 3 residues early relative to the CDR3; the germline J gene fills the gap. CDR1 and CDR2 (germline): DFQATT, SNEGSKA (reference sequence). The CDR3 has 17 residues. Trimming removed 3 bases from V and 4 bases from J, with 21 bases in between.

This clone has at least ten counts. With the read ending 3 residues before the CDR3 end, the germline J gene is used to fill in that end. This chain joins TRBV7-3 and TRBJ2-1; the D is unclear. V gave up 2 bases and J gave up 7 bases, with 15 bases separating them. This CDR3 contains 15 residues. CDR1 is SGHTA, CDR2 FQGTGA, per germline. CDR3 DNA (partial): TGTGCCAGCAGCTTAGGGCAGCCTCCGGCGAATGAG. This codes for CASSLGQPPANE. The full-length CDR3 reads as CASSLGQPPANEQFF.